This T cell receptor (beta chain) was captured by sequencing in a study of Ad26.COV2.S vaccination and SARS-CoV-2 variants. Study information: Donor joined the COV1001 Ad26.COV2.S trial arm.

Study-level points and caveats: The authors reported substantial breadth in spike-specific CD8+ and CD4+ T cell responses after vaccination.

Trimming took 3 bases from V and 7 from J, leaving 13 bases between them. This CDR3 is 12 amino acids long. CDR1 is GTSNPN, CDR2 SVGIG, per germline (reference sequence). In the case of this clone: Its antigen is currently unknown.

Only in-frame clones appear in the TCRdb table, and some are missing; sequencing was by immunoSEQ multiplex PCR. This table holds 300,000 to 450,000 clones, approximately 84% found once. Treatment in this sample: 19 received Ad26.COV2.S at low or high dose, single or two shots; roughly 5 received placebo; per-sample allocation not given. Specimens were obtained on day 63 following the first vaccine or placebo injection. Ad26 vector vaccine expressed Wuhan-strain SARS-CoV-2 spike. J is TRBJ2-7 and V is TRBV30; D is ambiguous. The material sequenced was peripheral blood, taken in a trial of Ad26.COV2.S vaccine versus placebo. The TCR originated in a person aged 18-60 years who received the Ad26.COV2.S COVID-19 vaccine or a placebo. CDR3 amino acids: CAWSPTSREQYF. The CDR3 bases are TGTGCCTGGAGCCCGACATCTAGGGAGCAGTACTTC.